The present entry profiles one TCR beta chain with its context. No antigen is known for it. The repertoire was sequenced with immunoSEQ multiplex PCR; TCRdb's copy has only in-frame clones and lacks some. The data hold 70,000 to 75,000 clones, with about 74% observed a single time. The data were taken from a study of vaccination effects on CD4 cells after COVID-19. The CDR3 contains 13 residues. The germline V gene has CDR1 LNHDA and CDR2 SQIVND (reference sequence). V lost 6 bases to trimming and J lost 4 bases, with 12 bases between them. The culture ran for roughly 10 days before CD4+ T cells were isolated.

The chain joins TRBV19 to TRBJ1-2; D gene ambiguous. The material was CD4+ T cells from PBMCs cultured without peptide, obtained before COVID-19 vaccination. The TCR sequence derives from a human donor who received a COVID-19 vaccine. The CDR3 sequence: CASRLQQTYGYTF. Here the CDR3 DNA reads TGTGCCAGTAGGTTACAGCAAACCTATGGCTACACCTTC.